Reported below is one T cell receptor (beta chain). Antigen specificity is unknown. The CDR3 totals 15 residues. The germline V gene encodes CDR1 MRHNA and CDR2 SNTAGT. The J segment lost 4 bases and the V segment lost 4 bases, leaving 5 bases of the junction unmatched. Peripheral blood genomic DNA, not sorted cells or RNA, was the template. The data are from a study of T cell repertoires in aging, cancer and after chemotherapy. Looking at the study overall: Repeat sampling of healthy donors over several months to years showed clear clonal overlap.

Multiplex touch-down PCR with TRB-A/B primers amplified rearranged V-D-J TRB sequences. Using its own MiXCR run on the multiplex PCR reads, TCRdb lists one record per CDR3 protein. The data contain over 10,000 distinct CDR3 sequences, approximately 22% of them seen just once; the ten biggest clones take up 4.5% to 6%. Overall study results and limits: Loss of evenness, beyond lost richness, contributed to age-related TCR diversity decline in cancer patients.

V gene TRBV6-4 combines with J gene TRBJ2-3, with 10 bases fitting TRBD2. The sequence was obtained from a human donor in good health. Sequences were obtained from blood. The CDR3 is CASSASGGAADTQYF. CDR3 sequence (DNA): TGTGCCAGCAGTGCCAGCGGGGGGGCCGCAGATACGCAGTATTTT.